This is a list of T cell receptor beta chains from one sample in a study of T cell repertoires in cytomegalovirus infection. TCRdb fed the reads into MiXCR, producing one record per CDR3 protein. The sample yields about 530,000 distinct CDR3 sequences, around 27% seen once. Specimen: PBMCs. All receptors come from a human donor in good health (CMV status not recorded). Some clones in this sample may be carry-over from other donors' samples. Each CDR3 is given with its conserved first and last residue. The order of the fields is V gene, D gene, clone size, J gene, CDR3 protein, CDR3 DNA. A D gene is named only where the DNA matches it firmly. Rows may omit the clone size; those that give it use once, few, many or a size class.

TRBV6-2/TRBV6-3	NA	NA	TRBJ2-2	CASSYSRSRAIGELFF	TGTGCCAGCAGTTACTCGAGGTCACGGGCAATCGGGGAGCTGTTTTTT
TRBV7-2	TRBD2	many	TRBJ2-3	CASSHRGASGTNTDTQYF	TGTGCCAGCAGCCATCGTGGGGCTAGCGGAACGAACACAGATACGCAGTATTTT
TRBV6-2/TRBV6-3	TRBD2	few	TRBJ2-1	CASSRGTSGSRAEQFF	TGTGCCAGCAGCCGAGGGACTAGCGGGAGCAGGGCGGAGCAGTTCTTC
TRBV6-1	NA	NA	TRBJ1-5	CASSEMQGSNQPQHF	TGTGCCAGCAGTGAGATGCAGGGTAGCAATCAGCCCCAGCATTTT
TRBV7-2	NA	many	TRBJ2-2	CASSRVGSGSNTGELFF	TGTGCCAGCAGCCGCGTGGGGTCCGGGTCGAACACCGGGGAGCTGTTTTTT
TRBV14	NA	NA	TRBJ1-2	CASSQDRAGIGGYTF	TGTGCCAGCAGCCAAGATCGGGCGGGGATCGGAGGCTACACCTTC
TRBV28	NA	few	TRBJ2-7	CASSPRSPRFYEQYF	TGTGCCAGCAGCCCACGATCCCCAAGATTCTACGAGCAGTACTTC
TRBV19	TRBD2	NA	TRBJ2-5	CASSTGLAGLLGETQYF	TGTGCCAGTAGTACAGGACTAGCGGGACTGCTTGGGGAGACCCAGTACTTC
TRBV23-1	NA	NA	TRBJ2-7	CASSQRTDSWGNPKTILFYEQYF	TGCGCCAGCAGTCAGCGTACGGACAGCTGGGGGAATCCTAAAACAATTCTATTCTACGAGCAGTACTTC
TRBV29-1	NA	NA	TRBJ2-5	CSVESVETQYF	TGCAGCGTTGAGAGCGTTGAGACCCAGTACTTC
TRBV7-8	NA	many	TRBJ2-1	CASSLRLSASSGNEQFF	TGTGCCAGCAGCTTACGTTTGTCGGCTAGTTCGGGCAATGAGCAGTTCTTC
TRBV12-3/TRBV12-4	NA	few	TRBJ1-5	CASRIGNQPQHF	TGTGCCAGCAGGATTGGGAATCAGCCCCAGCATTTT
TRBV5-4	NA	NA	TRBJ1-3	CASSLDRVSGNTIYF	TGTGCCAGCAGCTTGGACAGGGTCTCTGGAAACACCATATATTTT
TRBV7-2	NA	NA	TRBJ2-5	CASSSRGAPEETQYF	TGTGCCAGCAGCTCCCGGGGGGCGCCGGAGGAGACCCAGTACTTC
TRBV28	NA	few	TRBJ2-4	CANSPKETNIQYF	TGTGCCAACTCGCCTAAGGAGACAAACATTCAGTACTTC
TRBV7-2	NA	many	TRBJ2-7	CASSLDGAGEQYF	TGTGCCAGCAGCTTAGACGGGGCAGGCGAGCAGTACTTC
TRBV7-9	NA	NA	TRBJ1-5	CASSLGVAGRRGQPQHF	TGTGCCAGCAGCTTAGGGGTCGCAGGGAGACGCGGTCAGCCCCAGCATTTT
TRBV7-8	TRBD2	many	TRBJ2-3	CASSRSGTSGRAPDTQYF	TGTGCCAGCAGCCGTTCTGGGACTAGCGGGAGGGCCCCAGATACGCAGTATTTT
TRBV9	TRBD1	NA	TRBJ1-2	CASSERDRGSVDYGYTF	TGTGCCAGCAGCGAGCGGGACAGGGGCTCGGTAGACTATGGCTACACCTTC
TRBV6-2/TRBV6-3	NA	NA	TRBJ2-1	CASSYSTLTSIDNEQFF	TGTGCCAGCAGTTACTCGACCTTAACTAGCATAGACAATGAGCAGTTCTTC
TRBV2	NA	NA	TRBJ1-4	CASTQDPSRLFF	TGTGCCAGCACCCAAGACCCGTCTCGACTGTTTTTT
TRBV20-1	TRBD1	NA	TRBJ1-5	CSARVATGAAQPQHF	TGCAGTGCTAGAGTCGCGACAGGGGCGGCTCAGCCCCAGCATTTT
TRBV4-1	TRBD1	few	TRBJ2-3	CASSARDSRSDTQYF	TGCGCCAGCAGCGCTCGGGACAGCCGTTCAGATACGCAGTATTTT
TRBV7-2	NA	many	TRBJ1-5	CASTPPGGGEQPQHF	TGTGCCAGCACCCCCCCCGGAGGGGGTGAACAGCCCCAGCATTTT
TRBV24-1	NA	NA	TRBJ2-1	CATSDFFFGTGGGEQFF	TGTGCCACCAGTGATTTTTTTTTTGGGACTGGTGGGGGTGAGCAGTTCTTC
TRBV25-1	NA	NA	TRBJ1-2	CASSEATRNYGYTF	TGTGCCAGCAGTGAAGCCACACGTAACTATGGCTACACCTTC
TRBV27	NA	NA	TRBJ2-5	CASSTTSGRTQYF	TGTGCCAGCAGTACCACCTCGGGGCGGACCCAGTACTTC
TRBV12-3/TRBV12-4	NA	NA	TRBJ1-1	CASSDAPGQLNTEAFF	TGTGCCAGCAGTGATGCACCGGGACAACTGAACACTGAAGCTTTCTTT
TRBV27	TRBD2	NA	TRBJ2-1	CASSPSLGRGTPNEQFF	TGTGCCAGCTCCCCTAGCCTGGGGCGGGGGACTCCCAATGAGCAGTTCTTC
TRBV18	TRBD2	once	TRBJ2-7	CASSSRTSGIGYEQYF	TGTGCCAGCTCATCCCGGACTAGCGGGATAGGCTACGAGCAGTACTTC
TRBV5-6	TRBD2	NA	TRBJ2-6	CASSSLGAGGLSGANVLTF	TGTGCCAGCAGCTCCCTTGGAGCGGGAGGGCTATCTGGGGCCAACGTCCTGACTTTC
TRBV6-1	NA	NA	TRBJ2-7	CASRPLPTYEQYF	TGTGCCAGCAGACCTCTACCTACCTACGAGCAGTACTTC
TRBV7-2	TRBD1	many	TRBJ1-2	CASSLDNRGTSGYTF	TGTGCCAGCAGCTTAGATAACAGGGGGACATCTGGCTACACCTTC
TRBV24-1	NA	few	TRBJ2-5	CATSDLGVGEQETQYF	TGTGCCACCAGTGATTTAGGTGTAGGGGAGCAAGAGACCCAGTACTTC
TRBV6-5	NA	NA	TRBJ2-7	CASSYGARSYEQYF	TGTGCCAGCAGTTACGGAGCGAGGAGCTACGAGCAGTACTTC
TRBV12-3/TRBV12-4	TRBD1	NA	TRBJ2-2	CASSGTVTLGGELFF	TGTGCCAGCAGTGGGACAGTGACGTTAGGCGGGGAGCTGTTTTTT
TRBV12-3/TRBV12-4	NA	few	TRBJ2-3	CASSYRGRRIPDTQYF	TGTGCCAGCAGCTACCGGGGTCGCCGGATCCCAGATACGCAGTATTTT
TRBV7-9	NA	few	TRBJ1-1	CASSKTGFEAFF	TGTGCCAGCAGCAAGACGGGATTTGAAGCTTTCTTT
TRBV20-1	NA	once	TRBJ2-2	CSASIADANTGELFF	TGCAGTGCTTCCATAGCGGACGCGAACACCGGGGAGCTGTTTTTT
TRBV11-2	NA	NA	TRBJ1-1	CASSLELYTEAFF	TGTGCCAGCAGCTTAGAGCTTTACACTGAAGCTTTCTTT